This T cell receptor (beta chain) was captured by sequencing in a study of T cell responses to AZD1222 COVID-19 vaccine listed by TCRdb under 2021. Study-level background: AZD1222 recipients given second doses at about 4 weeks or at about 12 weeks were pooled, since spike-specific TCR depth and breadth were not found to differ between the two schedules. Trial participants were enrolled by age into subgroups of 18-55, 56-69 and 70-plus years, and 148, 28 and 57 TCR-sequenced participants, respectively, were included in these subgroups. TCR sequencing was performed for more than 230 trial participants, of whom about 210 were given two doses of AZD1222 and about 25 were given two doses of MenACWY control vaccine.

The CDR3 regions of human TCRbeta chains were analyzed by immunosequencing. The paper's processing steps were these. TCRs in the repertoires were compared against a reference library of SARS-CoV-2-specific TCRs that had been generated with the MIRA antigen-specificity platform. Breadth was defined as the fraction of unique TCRs that were SARS-CoV-2-associated. Depth was defined as the fraction of total T cells that were SARS-CoV-2-associated. Using the MIRA data, each spike-specific TCR was assigned both to the spike region to which the TCR was reactive and to a CD4 or CD8 class. Log10-transformed breadth and depth values were compared by one-way ANOVA with Sidak's multiple comparisons tests. Entries here come from immuneACCESS through TCRdb and include only in-frame sequences with V and J called. Some clones fail to appear in such tables; in the studies checked, an unresolved V gene covers under half of the shortfall, and the cause of the remainder is unknown. That table furnishes V, J and clone size, whereas the DNA furnished D and trimming. The sample profile shows fewer than 200,000 clones; 88% of them were found once. The ten biggest clones cover 0.45% to 0.55% of the sample.

According to the study, the label for this sample's time point signals: baseline before first vaccination. Vaccinee samples were obtained from the UK trials COV001 and COV002, which included a single-blind randomized controlled phase 2/3 trial of AZD1222 (ChAdOx1 nCoV-19) in healthy adults. For TCRbeta chain sequencing, PBMC samples were collected from trial participants at day 0 and at day 28 after the second dose. On this clone: What this receptor recognizes is not known. No much larger clonotype is one base removed from it; base qualities were not supplied.

Study-wide findings and limitations: Conclusions about previously exposed vaccinees are limited, since just six AZD1222 recipients were seropositive for SARS-CoV-2 at baseline. Participants were mostly white British and included more females than males, and it was suggested by the authors that clonal diversity may have been underestimated. CD4 TCRs associated with the vaccine covered the entire spike protein, and the dominant responses were in regions 160-218 and 743-854. In the small 56-69-year group, the increase in depth fell short of significance, most likely because of low power. After two AZD1222 doses, spike-specific TCR breadth and depth were significantly higher than at day 0 and than in MenACWY recipients. Reportedly, close to half of the unique spike-specific TCRs recognized epitopes lying outside the regions that are mutated in the B.1.351 and B.1.1.7 variants. Because no samples from the day 14 peak response were available, repertoires could be characterized only after the peak T cell response.

The CDR3, cysteine through phenylalanine, is 13 amino acids long. This entry keeps only the CDR3 DNA: 39 bases, framed from base 1. The germline ends are 9 bases apart after V is trimmed by 0 bases and J by 6 bases. The germline V gene gives CDR1 as SGHTA and CDR2 as FQGNSA. Rearrangement joined TRBV7-2 to TRBJ2-7; TRBD2 could be the D gene, as 5 bases match. This sequence was found in an adult in good health. The sample here was peripheral blood, taken on day 0 of AZD1222 vaccination. The DNA sequence follows: TGTGCCAGCAGCTTAGCGCGGCGGGCCGAGCAGTACTTC. This is translated as CASSLARRAEQYF.